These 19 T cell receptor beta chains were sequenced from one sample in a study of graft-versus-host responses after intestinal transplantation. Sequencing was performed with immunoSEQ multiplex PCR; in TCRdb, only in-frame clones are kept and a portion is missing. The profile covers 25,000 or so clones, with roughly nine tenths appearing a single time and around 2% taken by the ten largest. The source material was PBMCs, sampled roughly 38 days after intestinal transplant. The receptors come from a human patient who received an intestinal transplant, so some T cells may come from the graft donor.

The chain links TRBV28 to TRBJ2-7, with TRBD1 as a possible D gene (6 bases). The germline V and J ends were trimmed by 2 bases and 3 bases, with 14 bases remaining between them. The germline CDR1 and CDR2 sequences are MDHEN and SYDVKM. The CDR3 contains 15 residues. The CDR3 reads CASSLNGQGFYEQYF. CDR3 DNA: TGTGCCAGCAGTTTAAACGGGCAGGGGTTCTACGAGCAGTACTTC.

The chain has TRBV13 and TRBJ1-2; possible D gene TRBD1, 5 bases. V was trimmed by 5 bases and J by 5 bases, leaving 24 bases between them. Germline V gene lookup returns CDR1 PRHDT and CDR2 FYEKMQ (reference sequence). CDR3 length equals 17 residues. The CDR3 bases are TGTGCCAGCAGCCTCGCGGAAAGAGGAGGGAAGGGGTATGGCTACACCTTC. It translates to CASSLAERGGKGYGYTF.

The CDR3 DNA reads as TGTGCCAGCAGTTTATCATTCTGGGTATTTCAGCCCCAGCATTTT. Translating it yields CASSLSFWVFQPQHF. The chain joins TRBV28 to TRBJ1-5, with D unclear. Germline assignment: CDR1 MDHEN and CDR2 SYDVKM. V was clipped by 1 base and J by 6 bases, with 13 bases between them. The CDR3 spans 15 residues.

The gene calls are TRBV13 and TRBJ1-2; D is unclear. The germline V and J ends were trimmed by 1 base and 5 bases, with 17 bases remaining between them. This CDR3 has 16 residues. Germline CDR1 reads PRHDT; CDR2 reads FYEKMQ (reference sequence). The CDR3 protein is CASSLELPRLTYGYTF. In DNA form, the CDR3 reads TGTGCCAGCAGCTTAGAATTACCGCGGCTAACTTATGGCTACACCTTC.

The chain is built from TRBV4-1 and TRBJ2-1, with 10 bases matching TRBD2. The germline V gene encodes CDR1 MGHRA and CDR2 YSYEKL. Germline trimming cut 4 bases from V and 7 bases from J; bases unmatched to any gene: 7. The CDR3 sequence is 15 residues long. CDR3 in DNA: TGCGCCAGCAGCCCCGAGGCTAGCGGGAGTAATGAGCAGTTCTTC. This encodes CASSPEASGSNEQFF.

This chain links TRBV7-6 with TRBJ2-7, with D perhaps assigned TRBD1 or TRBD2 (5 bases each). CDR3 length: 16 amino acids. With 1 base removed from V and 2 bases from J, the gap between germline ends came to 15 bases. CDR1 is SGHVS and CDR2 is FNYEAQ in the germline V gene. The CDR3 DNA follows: TGTGCCAGCAGCTTAGGGGACCCCAACGGAGCCTACGAGCAGTACTTC. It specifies CASSLGDPNGAYEQYF.

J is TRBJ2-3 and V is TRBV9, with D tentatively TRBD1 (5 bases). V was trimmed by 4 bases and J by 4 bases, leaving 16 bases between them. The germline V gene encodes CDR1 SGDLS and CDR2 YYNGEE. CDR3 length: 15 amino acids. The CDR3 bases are TGTGCCAGCAGCCCCACCTCAGGGCCCGCAGATACGCAGTATTTT. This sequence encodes CASSPTSGPADTQYF. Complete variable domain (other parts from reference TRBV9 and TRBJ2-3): DSGVTQTPKHLITATGQRVTLRCSPRSGDLSVYWYQQSLDQGLQFLIQYYNGEERAKGNILERFSAQQFPDLHSELNLSSLELGDSALYFCASSPTSGPADTQYFGPGTRLTVL.

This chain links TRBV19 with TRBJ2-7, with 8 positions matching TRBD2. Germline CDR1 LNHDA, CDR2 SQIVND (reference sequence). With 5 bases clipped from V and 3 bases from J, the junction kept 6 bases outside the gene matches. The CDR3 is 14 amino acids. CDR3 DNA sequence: TGTGCCAGTAGTCTGGGACTAGGGGTCTACGAGCAGTACTTC. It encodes CASSLGLGVYEQYF. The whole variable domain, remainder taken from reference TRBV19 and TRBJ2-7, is DGGITQSPKYLFRKEGQNVTLSCEQNLNHDAMYWYRQDPGQGLRLIYYSQIVNDFQKGDIAEGYSVSREKKESFPLTVTSAQKNPTAFYLCASSLGLGVYEQYFGPGTRLTVT.

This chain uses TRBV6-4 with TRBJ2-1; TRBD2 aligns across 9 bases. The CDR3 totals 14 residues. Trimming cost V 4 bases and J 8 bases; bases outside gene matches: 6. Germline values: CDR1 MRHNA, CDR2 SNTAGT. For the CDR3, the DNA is TGTGCCAGCAGTGCCGCGGGAGGGCCCGATGAGCAGTTCTTC. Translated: CASSAAGGPDEQFF.

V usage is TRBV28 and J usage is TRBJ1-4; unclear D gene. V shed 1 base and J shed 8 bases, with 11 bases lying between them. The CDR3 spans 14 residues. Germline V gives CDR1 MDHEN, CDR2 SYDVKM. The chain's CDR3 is CASSLSLGYEKLFF. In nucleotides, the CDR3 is TGTGCCAGCAGTTTATCTCTCGGGTACGAAAAACTGTTTTTT.

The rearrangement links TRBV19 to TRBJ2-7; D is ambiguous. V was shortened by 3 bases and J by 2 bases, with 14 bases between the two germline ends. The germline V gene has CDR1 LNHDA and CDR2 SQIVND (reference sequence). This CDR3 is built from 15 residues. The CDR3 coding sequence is TGTGCCAGTAGTATCGTTGTCGCAGGTCCCTACGAGCAGTACTTC. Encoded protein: CASSIVVAGPYEQYF.

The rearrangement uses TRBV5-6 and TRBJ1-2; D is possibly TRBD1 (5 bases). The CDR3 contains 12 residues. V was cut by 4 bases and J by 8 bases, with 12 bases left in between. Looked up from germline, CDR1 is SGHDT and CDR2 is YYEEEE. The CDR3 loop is CASSVRVGGYTF. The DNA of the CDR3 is TGTGCCAGCAGCGTCAGGGTGGGGGGCTACACCTTC.

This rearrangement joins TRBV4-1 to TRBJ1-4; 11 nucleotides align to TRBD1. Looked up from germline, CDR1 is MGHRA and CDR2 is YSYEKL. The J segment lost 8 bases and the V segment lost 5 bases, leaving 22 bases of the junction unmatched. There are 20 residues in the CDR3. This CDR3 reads CASSSLGWGQGEKGREKLFF. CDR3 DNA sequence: TGCGCCAGCAGCTCATTAGGTTGGGGACAGGGGGAAAAGGGAAGGGAAAAACTGTTTTTT.

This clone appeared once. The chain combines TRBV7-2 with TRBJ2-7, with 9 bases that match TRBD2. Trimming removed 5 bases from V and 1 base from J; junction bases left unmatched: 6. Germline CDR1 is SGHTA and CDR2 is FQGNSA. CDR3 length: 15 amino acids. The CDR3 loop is CASSPTSGSSYEQYF. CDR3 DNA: TGTGCCAGCAGCCCTACTAGCGGGTCTTCCTACGAGCAGTACTTC.

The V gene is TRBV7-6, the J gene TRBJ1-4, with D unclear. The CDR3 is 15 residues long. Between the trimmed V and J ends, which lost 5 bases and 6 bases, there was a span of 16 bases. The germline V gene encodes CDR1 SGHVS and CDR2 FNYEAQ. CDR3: CASSPTVSSHEKLFF. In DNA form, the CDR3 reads TGTGCCAGCAGCCCCACCGTGAGCAGTCATGAAAAACTGTTTTTT. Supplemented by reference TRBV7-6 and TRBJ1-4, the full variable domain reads GAGVSQSPRYKVTKRGQDVALRCDPISGHVSLYWYRQALGQGPEFLTYFNYEAQQDKSGLPNDRFSAERPEGSISTLTIQRTEQRDSAMYRCASSPTVSSHEKLFFGSGTQLSVL.

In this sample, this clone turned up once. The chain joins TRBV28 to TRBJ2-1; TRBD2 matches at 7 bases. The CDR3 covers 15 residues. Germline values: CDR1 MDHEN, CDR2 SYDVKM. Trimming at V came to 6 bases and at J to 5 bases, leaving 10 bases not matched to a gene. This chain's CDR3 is CASSPPSGRHNEQFF. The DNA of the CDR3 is TGTGCCAGCAGCCCTCCTAGCGGAAGGCACAATGAGCAGTTCTTC.

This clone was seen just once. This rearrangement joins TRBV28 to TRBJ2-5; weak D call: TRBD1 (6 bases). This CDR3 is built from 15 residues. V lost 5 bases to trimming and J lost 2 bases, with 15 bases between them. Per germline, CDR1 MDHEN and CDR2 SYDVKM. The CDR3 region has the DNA TGTGCCAGCAGTGTAACAGGGTTTAGGCAAGAGACCCAGTACTTC. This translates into CASSVTGFRQETQYF.

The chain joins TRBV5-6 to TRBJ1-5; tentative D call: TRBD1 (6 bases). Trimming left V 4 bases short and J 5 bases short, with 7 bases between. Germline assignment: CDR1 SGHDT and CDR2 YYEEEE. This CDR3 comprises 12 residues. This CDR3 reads CASSEGDQPQHF. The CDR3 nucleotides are TGTGCCAGCAGCGAGGGGGATCAGCCCCAGCATTTT.

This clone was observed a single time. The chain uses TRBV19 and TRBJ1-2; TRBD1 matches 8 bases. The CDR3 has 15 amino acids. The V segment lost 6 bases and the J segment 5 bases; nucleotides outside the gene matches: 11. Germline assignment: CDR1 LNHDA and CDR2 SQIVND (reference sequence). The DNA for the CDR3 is TGTGCCAGTAGGGCCCTCGGCAGGGGGCGTTATGGCTACACCTTC. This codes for CASRALGRGRYGYTF. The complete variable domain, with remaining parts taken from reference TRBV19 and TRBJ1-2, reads DGGITQSPKYLFRKEGQNVTLSCEQNLNHDAMYWYRQDPGQGLRLIYYSQIVNDFQKGDIAEGYSVSREKKESFPLTVTSAQKNPTAFYLCASRALGRGRYGYTFGSGTRLTVV.